The clone carrying this T cell receptor (beta chain) was detected many times. TCRdb re-derived calls from the RT-PCR reads in MiXCR, one entry per CDR3 protein. Of about 680,000 distinct CDR3 sequences in the sample, 14% were seen once. Input material: memory CD4+ T cells from blood. The receptor's source is a female donor in good health, serving as a healthy control.

This CDR3 reads CASSLLAGGNEQYF. The CDR3 DNA sequence: TGTGCCAGCAGTTTATTGGCAGGGGGCAACGAGCAGTACTTC. This chain connects TRBV12-3 or TRBV12-4 to TRBJ2-7; the match to TRBD1 covers 8 bases. The V gene end was trimmed by 2 bases and the J gene end by 5 bases; junction bases not matched to a gene: 5. The CDR3 has 14 amino acids.